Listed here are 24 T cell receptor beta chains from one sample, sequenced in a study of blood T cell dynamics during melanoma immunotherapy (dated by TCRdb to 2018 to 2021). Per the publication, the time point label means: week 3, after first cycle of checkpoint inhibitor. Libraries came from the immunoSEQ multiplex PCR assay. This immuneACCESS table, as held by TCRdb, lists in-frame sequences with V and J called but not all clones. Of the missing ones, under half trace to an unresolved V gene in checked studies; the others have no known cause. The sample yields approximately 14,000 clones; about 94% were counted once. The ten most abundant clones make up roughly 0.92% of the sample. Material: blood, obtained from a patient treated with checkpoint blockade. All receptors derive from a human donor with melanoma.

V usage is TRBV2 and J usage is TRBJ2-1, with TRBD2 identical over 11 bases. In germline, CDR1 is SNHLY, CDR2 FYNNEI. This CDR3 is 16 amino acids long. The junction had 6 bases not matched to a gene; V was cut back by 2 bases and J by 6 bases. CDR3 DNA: TGTGCCAGCAGTGAATGGCTAGCGGGGGGATCCAATGAGCAGTTCTTC. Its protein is CASSEWLAGGSNEQFF.

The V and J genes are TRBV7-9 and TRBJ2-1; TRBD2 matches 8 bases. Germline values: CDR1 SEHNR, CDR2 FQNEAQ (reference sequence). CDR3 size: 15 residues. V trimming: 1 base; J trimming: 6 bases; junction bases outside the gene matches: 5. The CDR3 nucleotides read TGTGCCAGCAGCTTAGTTGGCGGGGGGATCAATGAGCAGTTCTTC. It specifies CASSLVGGGINEQFF.

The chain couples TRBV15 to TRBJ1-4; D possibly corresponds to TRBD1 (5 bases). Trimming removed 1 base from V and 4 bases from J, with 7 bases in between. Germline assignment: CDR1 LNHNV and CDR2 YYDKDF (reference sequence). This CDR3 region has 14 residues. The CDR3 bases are TGTGCCACCAGCAGAGCAGGGTTTAATGAAAAACTGTTTTTT. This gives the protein CATSRAGFNEKLFF.

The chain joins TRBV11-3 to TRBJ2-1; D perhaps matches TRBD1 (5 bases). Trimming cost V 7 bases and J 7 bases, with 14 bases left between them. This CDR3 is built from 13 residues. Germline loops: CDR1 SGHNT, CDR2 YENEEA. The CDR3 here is CASTRMGRNEQFF. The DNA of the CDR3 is TGTGCCAGCACTCGGATGGGGCGAAATGAGCAGTTCTTC. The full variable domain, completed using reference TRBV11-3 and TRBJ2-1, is EAGVVQSPRYKIIEKKQPVAFWCNPISGHNTLYWYLQNLGQGPELLIRYENEEAVDDSQLPKDRFSAERLKGVDSTLKIQPAELGDSAVYLCASTRMGRNEQFFGPGTRLTVL.

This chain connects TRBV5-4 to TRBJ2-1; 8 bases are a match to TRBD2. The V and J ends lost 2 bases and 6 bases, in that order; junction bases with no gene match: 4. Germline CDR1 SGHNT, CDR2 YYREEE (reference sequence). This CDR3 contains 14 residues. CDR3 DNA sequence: TGTGCCAGCAGCTTCGGACTAGCCCTCAATGAGCAGTTCTTC. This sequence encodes CASSFGLALNEQFF.

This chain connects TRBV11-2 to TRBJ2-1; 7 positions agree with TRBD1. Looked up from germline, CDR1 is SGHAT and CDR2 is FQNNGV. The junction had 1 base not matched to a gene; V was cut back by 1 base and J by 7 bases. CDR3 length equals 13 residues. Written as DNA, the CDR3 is TGTGCCAGCAGCTTAGTGGGACAGAATGAGCAGTTCTTC. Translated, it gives CASSLVGQNEQFF.

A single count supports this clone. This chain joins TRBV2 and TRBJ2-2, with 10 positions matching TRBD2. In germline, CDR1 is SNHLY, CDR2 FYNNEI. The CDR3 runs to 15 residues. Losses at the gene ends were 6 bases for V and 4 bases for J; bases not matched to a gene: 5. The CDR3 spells CASRGTSASTGELFF. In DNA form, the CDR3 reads TGTGCCAGCAGGGGGACTAGCGCCTCCACCGGGGAGCTGTTTTTT.

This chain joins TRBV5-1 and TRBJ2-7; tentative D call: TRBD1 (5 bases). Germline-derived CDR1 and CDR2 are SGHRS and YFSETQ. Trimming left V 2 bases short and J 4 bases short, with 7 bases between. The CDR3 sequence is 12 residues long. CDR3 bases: TGCGCCAGCAGCTTCCAGGGTTACGAGCAGTACTTC. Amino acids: CASSFQGYEQYF.

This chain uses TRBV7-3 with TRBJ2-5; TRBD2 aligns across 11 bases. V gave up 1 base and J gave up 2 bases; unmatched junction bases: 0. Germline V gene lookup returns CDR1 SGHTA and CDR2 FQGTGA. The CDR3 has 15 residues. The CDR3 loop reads CASSLIAGGQETQYF. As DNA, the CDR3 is TGTGCCAGCAGCTTAATAGCGGGAGGGCAAGAGACCCAGTACTTC.

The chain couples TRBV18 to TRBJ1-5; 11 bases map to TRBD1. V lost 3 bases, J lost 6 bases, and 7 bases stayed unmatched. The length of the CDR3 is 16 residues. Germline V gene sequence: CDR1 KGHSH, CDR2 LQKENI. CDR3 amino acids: CASSPPGTGGAQPQHF. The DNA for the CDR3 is TGTGCCAGCTCACCCCCCGGGACAGGGGGAGCTCAGCCCCAGCATTTT.

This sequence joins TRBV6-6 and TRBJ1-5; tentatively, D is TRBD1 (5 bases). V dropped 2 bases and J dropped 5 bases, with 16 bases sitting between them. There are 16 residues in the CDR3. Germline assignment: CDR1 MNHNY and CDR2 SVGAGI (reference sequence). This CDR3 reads CASSYTNRGVDQPQHF. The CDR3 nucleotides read TGTGCCAGCAGTTACACCAACCGAGGGGTGGATCAGCCCCAGCATTTT.

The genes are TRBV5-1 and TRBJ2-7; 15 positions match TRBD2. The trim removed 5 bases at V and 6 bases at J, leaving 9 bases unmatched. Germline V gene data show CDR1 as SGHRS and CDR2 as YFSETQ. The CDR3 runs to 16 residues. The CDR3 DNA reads TGCGCCAGCAGAATGGGGACTAGCGGGAGGATCAGCGAGCAGTACTTC. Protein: CASRMGTSGRISEQYF.

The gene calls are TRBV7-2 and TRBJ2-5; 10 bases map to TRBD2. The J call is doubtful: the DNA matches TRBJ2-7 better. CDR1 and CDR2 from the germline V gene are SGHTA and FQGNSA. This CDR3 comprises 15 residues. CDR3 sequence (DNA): TGTGCCAGCACCCAGGGGGGACTAGCGTCCTACGAGCAGTACTTC. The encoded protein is CASTQGGLASYEQYF.

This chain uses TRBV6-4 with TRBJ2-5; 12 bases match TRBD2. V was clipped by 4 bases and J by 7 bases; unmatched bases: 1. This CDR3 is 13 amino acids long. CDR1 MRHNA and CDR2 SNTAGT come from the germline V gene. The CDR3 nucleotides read TGTGCCAGCAGTGCGACTAGCGGGGGGACCCAGTACTTC. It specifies CASSATSGGTQYF.

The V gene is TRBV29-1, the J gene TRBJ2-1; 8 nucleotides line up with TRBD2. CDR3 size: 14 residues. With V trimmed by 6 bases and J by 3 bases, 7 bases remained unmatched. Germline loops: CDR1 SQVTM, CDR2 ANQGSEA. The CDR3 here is CSVGVAGNYNEQFF. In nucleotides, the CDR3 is TGCAGCGTGGGGGTAGCGGGGAACTACAATGAGCAGTTCTTC.

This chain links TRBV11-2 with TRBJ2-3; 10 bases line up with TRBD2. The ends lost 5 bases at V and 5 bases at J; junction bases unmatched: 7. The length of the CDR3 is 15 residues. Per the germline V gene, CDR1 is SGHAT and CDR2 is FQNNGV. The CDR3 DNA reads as TGTGCCAGCAGCACAGCTAGCGGGAGAGTAGATACGCAGTATTTT. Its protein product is CASSTASGRVDTQYF.

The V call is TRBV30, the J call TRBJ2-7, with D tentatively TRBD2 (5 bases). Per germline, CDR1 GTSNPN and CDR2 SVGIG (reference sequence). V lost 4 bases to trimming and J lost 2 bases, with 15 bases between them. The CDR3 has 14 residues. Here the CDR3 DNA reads TGTGCCTGGACCGGGGAGCAGTCCGCCTACGAGCAGTACTTC. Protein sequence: CAWTGEQSAYEQYF.

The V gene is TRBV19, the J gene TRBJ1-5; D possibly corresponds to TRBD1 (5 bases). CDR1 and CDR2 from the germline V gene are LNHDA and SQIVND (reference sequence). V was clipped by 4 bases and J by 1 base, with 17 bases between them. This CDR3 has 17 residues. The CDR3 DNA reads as TGTGCCAGTAGTAAGAGCTTACCCCGGGGGAGCAATCAGCCCCAGCATTTT. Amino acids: CASSKSLPRGSNQPQHF.

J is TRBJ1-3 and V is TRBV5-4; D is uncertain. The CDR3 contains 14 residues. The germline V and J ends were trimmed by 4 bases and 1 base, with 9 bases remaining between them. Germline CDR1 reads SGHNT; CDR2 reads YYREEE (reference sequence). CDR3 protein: CASSRPGSGNTIYF. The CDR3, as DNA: TGTGCCAGCAGCCGACCAGGATCTGGAAACACCATATATTTT.

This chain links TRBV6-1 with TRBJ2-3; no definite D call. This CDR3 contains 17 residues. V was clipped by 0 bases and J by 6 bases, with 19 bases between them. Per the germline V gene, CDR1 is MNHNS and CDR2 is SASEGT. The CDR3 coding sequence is TGTGCCAGCAGTGAAGCGCTTCAAGGCCCCCCCCGGGATACGCAGTATTTT. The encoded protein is CASSEALQGPPRDTQYF.

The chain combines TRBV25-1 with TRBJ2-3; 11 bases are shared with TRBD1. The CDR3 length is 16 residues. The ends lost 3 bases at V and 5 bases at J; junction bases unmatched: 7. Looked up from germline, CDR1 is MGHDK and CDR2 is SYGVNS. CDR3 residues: CASSDLGQGAKDTQYF. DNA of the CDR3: TGTGCCAGCAGTGACCTCGGACAGGGGGCTAAAGATACGCAGTATTTT.

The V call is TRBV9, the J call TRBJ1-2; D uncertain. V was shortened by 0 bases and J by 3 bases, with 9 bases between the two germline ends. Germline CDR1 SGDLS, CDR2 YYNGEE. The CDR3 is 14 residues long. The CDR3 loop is CASSVAGGHYGYTF. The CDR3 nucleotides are TGTGCCAGCAGCGTAGCGGGAGGGCACTATGGCTACACCTTC.

Written as DNA, the CDR3 is TGTGCCAGTAGTATAGGTGGCGGAAGAGGCAGCGGGAGAGGGGATACGCAGTATTTT. It specifies CASSIGGGRGSGRGDTQYF. The chain uses TRBV19 and TRBJ2-3; 8 bases map to TRBD2. CDR1 and CDR2 (germline): LNHDA, SQIVND (reference sequence). V gave up 1 base and J gave up 6 bases; unmatched junction bases: 18. CDR3 length equals 19 residues.

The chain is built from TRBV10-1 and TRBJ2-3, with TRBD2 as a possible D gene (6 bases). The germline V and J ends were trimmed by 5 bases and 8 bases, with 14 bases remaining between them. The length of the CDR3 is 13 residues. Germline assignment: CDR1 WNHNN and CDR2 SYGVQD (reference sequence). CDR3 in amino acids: CASSSSLEGTQYF. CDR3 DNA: TGCGCCAGCAGTTCCTCATTGGAGGGTACGCAGTATTTT.